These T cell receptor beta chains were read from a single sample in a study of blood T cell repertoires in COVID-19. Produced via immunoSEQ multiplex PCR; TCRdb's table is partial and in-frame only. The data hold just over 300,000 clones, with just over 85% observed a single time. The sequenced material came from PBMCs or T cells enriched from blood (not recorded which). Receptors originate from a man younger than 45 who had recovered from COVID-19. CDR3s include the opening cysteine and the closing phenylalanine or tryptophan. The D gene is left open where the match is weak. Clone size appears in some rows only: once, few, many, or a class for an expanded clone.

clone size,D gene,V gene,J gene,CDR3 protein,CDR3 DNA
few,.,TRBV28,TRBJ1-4,CASSFSGATNEKLFF,TGTGCCAGCAGTTTTTCGGGGGCAACTAATGAAAAACTGTTTTTT
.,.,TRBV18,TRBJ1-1,CASSPGAGMNTEAFF,TGTGCCAGCTCACCTGGGGCAGGGATGAACACTGAAGCTTTCTTT
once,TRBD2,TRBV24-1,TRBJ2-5,CATSEGLAVQETQYF,TGTGCCACCAGTGAAGGACTAGCGGTTCAAGAGACCCAGTACTTC
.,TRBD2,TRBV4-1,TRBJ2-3,CASSQKSGGSTDTQYF,TGCGCCAGCAGCCAAAAAAGCGGGGGTAGCACAGATACGCAGTATTTT
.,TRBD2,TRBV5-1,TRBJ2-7,CASSGGLAGGLYEQYF,TGCGCCAGCAGCGGGGGACTAGCGGGAGGCCTCTACGAGCAGTACTTC
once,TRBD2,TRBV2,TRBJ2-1,CASMWAGDIYNEQFF,TGTGCCAGCATGTGGGCGGGAGATATTTACAATGAGCAGTTCTTC
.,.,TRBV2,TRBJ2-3,CAEKGGGGRDTQYF,TGTGCCGAAAAGGGGGGGGGAGGCAGAGATACGCAGTATTTT
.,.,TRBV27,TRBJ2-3,CASSSDGGAFSPQYF,TGTGCCAGCAGCTCCGACGGGGGAGCCTTTTCCCCGCAGTATTTT
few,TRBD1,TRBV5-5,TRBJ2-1,CASSFRQGASNEQFF,TGTGCCAGCAGCTTTAGACAGGGGGCATCAAATGAGCAGTTCTTC
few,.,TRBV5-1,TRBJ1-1,CASSLDRYAPEAFF,TGCGCCAGCAGCTTGGACAGGTACGCCCCTGAAGCTTTCTTT
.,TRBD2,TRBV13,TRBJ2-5,CASSPLPVGGGAGETQYF,TGTGCCAGCAGCCCACTCCCGGTCGGCGGGGGGGCCGGTGAGACCCAGTACTTC
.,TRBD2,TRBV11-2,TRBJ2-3,CACGLAGGFDTQYF,TGTGCCTGCGGACTAGCGGGAGGGTTCGATACGCAGTATTTT
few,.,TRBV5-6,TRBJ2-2,CASGLSGGDGELFF,TGTGCCAGCGGCCTATCTGGAGGCGACGGGGAGCTGTTTTTT
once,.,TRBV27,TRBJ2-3,CASSFLGSADTQYF,TGTGCCAGCAGTTTCCTCGGTAGCGCAGATACGCAGTATTTT
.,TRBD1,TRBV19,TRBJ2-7,CATKSRDRSLEQYF,TGTGCCACCAAGTCCAGGGACAGAAGCCTGGAGCAGTACTTC
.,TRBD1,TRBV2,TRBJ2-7,CASQGTGSYEQYF,TGTGCCAGCCAGGGGACAGGGTCCTACGAGCAGTACTTC
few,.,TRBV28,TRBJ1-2,CASSFDRSQGGYTF,TGTGCCAGCAGTTTTGACAGGTCGCAGGGTGGCTACACCTTC
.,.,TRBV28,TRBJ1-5,CASTAARNQPQHF,TGTGCCAGCACCGCCGCGCGCAACCAGCCCCAGCATTTT
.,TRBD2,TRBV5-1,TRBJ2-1,CASSPGLAGDNEQFF,TGCGCCAGCAGCCCGGGACTAGCGGGAGACAATGAGCAGTTCTTC
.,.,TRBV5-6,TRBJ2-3,CASSIQGPDTQYF,TGTGCCAGCAGCATCCAGGGCCCAGATACGCAGTATTTT
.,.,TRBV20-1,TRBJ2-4,CSVGGKNIQYF,TGCAGTGTTGGAGGCAAAAACATTCAGTACTTC
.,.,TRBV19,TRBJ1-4,CAIPPSTGKGTNEKLFF,TGTGCCATCCCACCCTCTACAGGGAAAGGGACTAATGAAAAACTGTTTTTT
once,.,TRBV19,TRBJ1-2,CASGHRRTNYGYTF,TGTGCCAGTGGACACAGGAGAACTAACTATGGCTACACCTTC
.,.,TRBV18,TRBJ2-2,CASSPPLGYTGELFF,TGTGCCAGCTCACCACCATTGGGCTACACCGGGGAGCTGTTTTTT
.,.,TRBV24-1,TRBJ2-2,CATSPLEGIGELFF,TGTGCCACCAGTCCCCTGGAGGGTATCGGGGAGCTGTTTTTT
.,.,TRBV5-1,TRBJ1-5,CASSYRTADNNQPQHF,TGCGCCAGCAGCTACAGGACAGCCGATAACAATCAGCCCCAGCATTTT
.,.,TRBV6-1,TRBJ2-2,CASSEAGRRGTGELFF,TGTGCCAGCAGTGAAGCGGGGCGGAGGGGCACCGGGGAGCTGTTTTTT
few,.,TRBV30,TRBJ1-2,CAWGQGNYGYTF,TGTGCCTGGGGGCAGGGTAACTATGGCTACACCTTC
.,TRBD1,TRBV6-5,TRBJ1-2,CASPGQAFGGYTF,TGTGCCAGTCCGGGACAGGCCTTTGGGGGCTACACCTTC
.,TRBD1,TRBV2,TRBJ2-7,CASSLQGISTYEQYF,TGTGCCAGCAGTCTACAGGGGATCTCAACCTACGAGCAGTACTTC
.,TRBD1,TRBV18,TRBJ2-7,CASSPDRGTYEQYF,TGTGCCAGCTCACCGGACAGGGGCACCTACGAGCAGTACTTC